A selection of T cell receptor beta chains follows, all from one sample in a study of vaccination and CD4 T cells after COVID-19. No cognate antigen is known for these TCRs. TCRdb called the PCR reads again in MiXCR, with one record for every CDR3 protein. The table lists roughly 20,000 distinct CDR3 sequences, 43% of them singletons. Sample: CD4+ T cells from blood, cultured in vitro, taken after SARS-CoV-2 vaccination. All receptors derive from a human donor who had recovered from COVID-19. CDR3s include the opening cysteine and the closing phenylalanine or tryptophan. The D gene is left open where the match is weak. Clone size is given for some rows only: seen once, a few or many times, or a class if the clone is expanded.

TRBJ2-7	TRBV20-1	TRBD2	few	CSARDPAGVYEQYF	TGCAGTGCTAGAGACCCAGCGGGAGTCTACGAGCAGTACTTC
TRBJ1-1	TRBV21-1	.	few	CASSNPSADTEAFF	TGTGCCAGCAGCAACCCCTCGGCAGACACTGAAGCTTTCTTT
TRBJ1-1	TRBV24-1	.	.	CATSAGAEMNTEAFF	TGTGCCACCAGTGCCGGCGCAGAGATGAACACTGAAGCTTTCTTT
TRBJ2-5	TRBV5-4	.	few	CASSLPQETQYF	TGTGCCAGCAGCTTGCCCCAAGAGACCCAGTACTTC
TRBJ2-5	TRBV16	.	.	CVSSGPPGLGQETQYF	TGTGTCAGCAGCGGTCCTCCGGGACTCGGACAAGAGACCCAGTACTTC
TRBJ2-7	TRBV6-1	.	.	CASSRTISYEQHF	TGTGCCAGCAGCCGTACGATTTCCTACGAGCAGCACTTC
TRBJ2-3	TRBV6-5	TRBD2	.	CASSYPGLAGVGAIIDTQYF	TGTGCCAGCAGTTACCCGGGACTAGCGGGAGTTGGGGCGATAATAGATACGCAGTATTTT
TRBJ2-4	TRBV11-3	TRBD1	.	CASSQGGHPLLAKNIQYF	TGTGCCAGCAGCCAAGGGGGCCACCCGCTCTTAGCCAAAAACATTCAGTACTTC
TRBJ2-5	TRBV6-2/TRBV6-3	.	.	CASSGRETQYF	TGTGCCAGCAGCGGGAGAGAGACCCAGTACTTC
TRBJ1-2	TRBV7-2	.	.	CASSQRTRNGYTF	TGTGCCAGCAGCCAGCGGACAAGGAACGGCTACACCTTC
TRBJ1-5	TRBV28	TRBD1	.	CASSLRTGAGNQPQHF	TGTGCCAGCAGTCTCCGCACAGGGGCGGGCAATCAGCCCCAGCATTTT
TRBJ1-5	TRBV7-2	.	.	CASSLVAMSGGDSNQPQHF	TGTGCCAGCAGCTTAGTGGCTATGTCGGGGGGGGACAGCAATCAGCCCCAGCATTTT
TRBJ2-1	TRBV6-1	.	.	CASKAGTYNEQFF	TGTGCCAGCAAGGCAGGGACCTACAATGAGCAGTTCTTC
TRBJ1-5	TRBV6-1	.	.	CASSASGSRNQPQHF	TGTGCCAGCAGTGCCTCGGGGTCCCGCAATCAGCCCCAGCATTTT
TRBJ2-7	TRBV28	.	.	CASGYEQYF	TGTGCCAGCGGCTACGAGCAGTACTTC
TRBJ2-7	TRBV7-6	.	.	CASSRLGSYEQYF	TGTGCCAGCAGCCGACTCGGCTCCTACGAGCAGTACTTC
TRBJ2-7	TRBV7-9	.	.	CASSFRRGTYEQYF	TGTGCCAGCAGCTTTCGCCGGGGAACCTACGAGCAGTACTTC
TRBJ1-2	TRBV21-1	.	.	CASSKRIGGNYGYTF	TGTGCCAGCAGCAAAAGGATAGGGGGGAACTATGGCTACACCTTC
TRBJ1-2	TRBV6-1	TRBD1	.	CASTLQGRDGYTF	TGTGCCAGCACTTTACAGGGGCGGGATGGCTACACCTTC
TRBJ1-2	TRBV4-3	.	.	CASSQDLPPHYGYTF	TGCGCCAGCAGCCAAGATTTACCGCCCCACTATGGCTACACCTTC
TRBJ1-4	TRBV6-5	.	.	CASSYSTGEKLFF	TGTGCCAGCAGTTACTCTACGGGAGAAAAACTGTTTTTT
TRBJ1-1	TRBV30	.	.	CAWSVLGPEAFF	TGTGCCTGGAGTGTATTGGGCCCTGAAGCTTTCTTT
TRBJ2-7	TRBV15	TRBD2	.	CATSRAIGTSGSSYEQYF	TGTGCCACCAGCAGAGCCATTGGGACTAGCGGAAGCTCCTACGAGCAGTACTTC
TRBJ2-2	TRBV11-2	.	.	CASSRQTSSGELFF	TGTGCCAGCAGTCGACAGACTAGTAGCGGGGAGCTGTTTTTT
TRBJ2-2	TRBV7-9	.	.	CASSLRQVTGELFF	TGTGCCAGCAGCTTAAGACAGGTTACCGGGGAGCTGTTTTTT
TRBJ1-1	TRBV20-1	.	few	CSAPRQSEAFF	TGCAGTGCTCCCCGGCAGTCTGAAGCTTTCTTT
TRBJ1-2	TRBV5-3	.	.	CARSLCGRPNYGYTF	TGTGCCAGAAGCTTGTGTGGCAGACCTAACTATGGCTACACCTTC
TRBJ2-6	TRBV6-5	.	.	CASSFSGANVLTF	TGTGCCAGCAGTTTCTCTGGGGCCAACGTCCTGACTTTC
TRBJ2-5	TRBV6-1	TRBD2	.	CASSDYLAGQETQYF	TGTGCCAGCAGTGACTACCTAGCGGGTCAAGAGACCCAGTACTTC
TRBJ2-2	TRBV20-1	TRBD2	few	CSARLPTGTSDGELFF	TGCAGTGCTAGACTACCCACCGGGACTAGCGACGGGGAGCTGTTTTTT
TRBJ1-2	TRBV7-6	.	.	CASSQRQLEGYTF	TGTGCCAGCAGCCAAAGACAGTTGGAAGGCTACACCTTC
TRBJ1-2	TRBV5-7	TRBD1	.	CASRGDRENYGYTF	TGTGCCAGCAGGGGGGACAGGGAGAACTATGGCTACACCTTC
TRBJ2-3	TRBV2	TRBD2	.	CASRGLASTDTQYF	TGTGCCAGCCGGGGACTAGCGAGCACAGATACGCAGTATTTT
TRBJ2-6	TRBV10-3	.	.	CAISDSGGANVLTF	TGTGCCATCAGTGATTCGGGTGGGGCCAACGTCCTGACTTTC
TRBJ2-7	TRBV11-3	.	.	CASSFEGAYEQYF	TGTGCCAGCAGCTTCGAGGGGGCCTACGAGCAGTACTTC
TRBJ1-1	TRBV20-1	TRBD1	.	CSAPGQGRTEAFF	TGCAGTGCCCCCGGACAGGGTCGCACTGAAGCTTTCTTT
TRBJ2-5	TRBV6-2/TRBV6-3	.	.	CASSPIRETQYF	TGTGCCAGCAGTCCTATTAGAGAGACCCAGTACTTC
TRBJ1-1	TRBV7-2	.	few	CASSFGHTNTEAFF	TGTGCCAGCAGCTTCGGACATACGAACACTGAAGCTTTCTTT
TRBJ2-3	TRBV11-3	TRBD1	.	CASSLDLRTGGTDTQYF	TGTGCCAGCAGCTTAGATCTTAGGACAGGGGGGACAGATACGCAGTATTTT
TRBJ2-3	TRBV19	.	few	CASSIFSTDTQYF	TGTGCCAGTAGTATATTTAGCACAGATACGCAGTATTTT
TRBJ2-2	TRBV27	.	.	CASSPGIGSGELFF	TGTGCCAGCAGTCCTGGGATCGGGTCCGGGGAGCTGTTTTTT
TRBJ1-1	TRBV20-1	TRBD1	.	CSARDSGTGVTNTEAFF	TGCAGTGCTAGAGACTCCGGGACAGGGGTAACCAACACTGAAGCTTTCTTT
TRBJ1-6	TRBV12-3/TRBV12-4	.	.	CATQATEGSPLHF	TGTGCCACCCAGGCAACTGAGGGGTCACCCCTCCACTTT
TRBJ2-2	TRBV7-9	TRBD2	.	CASSPRTKAGETGELFF	TGTGCCAGCAGCCCCAGAACAAAAGCGGGAGAGACCGGGGAGCTGTTTTTT
TRBJ2-2	TRBV27	TRBD2	few	CASSLGAGGTGELFF	TGTGCCAGCAGTCTGGGGGCGGGGGGCACCGGGGAGCTGTTTTTT
TRBJ2-6	TRBV28	.	.	CASSLWTGANVLTF	TGTGCCAGCAGTTTGTGGACTGGGGCCAACGTCCTGACTTTC
TRBJ2-5	TRBV20-1	TRBD1	few	CSATGGQGSQETQYF	TGCAGTGCCACAGGAGGACAGGGGTCCCAAGAGACCCAGTACTTC
TRBJ1-5	TRBV6-2/TRBV6-3	TRBD1	.	CASSYHLRLTGVNQPQHF	TGTGCCAGCAGTTACCACCTACGCTTGACAGGGGTTAACCAGCCCCAGCATTTT
TRBJ2-7	TRBV6-7	.	.	CAVQSDKEAAPRDLGEQYF	TGTGCCGTTCAGTCGGATAAAGAAGCCGCCCCGAGGGATCTTGGCGAGCAGTACTTC
TRBJ2-7	TRBV20-1	.	.	CSARDLARVDEQYF	TGCAGTGCTAGAGATCTCGCTAGAGTAGACGAGCAGTACTTC
TRBJ1-6	TRBV7-6	.	.	CASSSLQGIGNSPLHF	TGTGCCAGCAGCTCGCTCCAGGGAATCGGGAATTCACCCCTCCACTTT